This T cell receptor (beta chain) was identified in a study of shared clonotypes between healthy human individuals. The ends were cut back, 5 bases at V and 5 bases at J, with 12 bases in the middle. Per germline, CDR1 SGHTA and CDR2 FQGTGA. The CDR3 totals 13 residues. Method: immunoSEQ multiplex PCR; TCRdb's copy keeps in-frame clones and lacks some. The sample has 2 million to 2.5 million clones, 93% seen once. Regarding this clone: This CDR3 is also generated by other DNA sequences in the sample.

The sequence was collected from a man younger than 30 in good health. Some clones in this sample may be carry-over from other donors' samples. Sequenced: naive CD4+ T cells from PBMCs. Subset in this sample: CD45RA+ positively selected. The V gene is TRBV7-3, the J gene TRBJ2-5; D not certain. The CDR3 spells CASSPGPGETQYF. CDR3 coding DNA: TGTGCCAGCAGCCCCGGGCCTGGGGAGACCCAGTACTTC. The full variable domain, completed using reference TRBV7-3 and TRBJ2-5, is GAGVSQTPSNKVTEKGKYVELRCDPISGHTALYWYRQSLGQGPEFLIYFQGTGAADDSGLPNDRFFAVRPEGSVSTLKIQRTERGDSAVYLCASSPGPGETQYFGPGTRLLVL.